The clone carrying this T cell receptor (beta chain) was recorded once. Original processing methods: How many nucleated cells were present was estimated from reference gene primer amplification. Some clones are missing from TCRdb's copy, which holds only in-frame ones; the method was immunoSEQ multiplex PCR. The V and J calls and clone size are taken from that table; D and trimming were inferred from the DNA. The sample carries fewer than 400,000 clones, 85% recorded once. The record originates from a study of blood T cell repertoires in COVID-19. Looking at the study overall: Donors in the United States, Italy and Spain gave samples during acute or convalescent COVID-19.

This CDR3 is built from 15 residues. Germline-derived CDR1 and CDR2 are LGHNA and YNFKEQ. Trimming removed 0 bases from V and 8 bases from J, with 16 bases in between. Input material: peripheral blood. The chain couples TRBV4-2 to TRBJ1-2; tentatively, D is TRBD1 (6 bases). The clonotype was recovered from a woman younger than 30 with acute or convalescent COVID-19. The chain's CDR3 is CASSQDIGGARGYTF. Written as DNA, the CDR3 is TGTGCCAGCAGCCAAGATATTGGGGGGGCGCGAGGCTACACCTTC.